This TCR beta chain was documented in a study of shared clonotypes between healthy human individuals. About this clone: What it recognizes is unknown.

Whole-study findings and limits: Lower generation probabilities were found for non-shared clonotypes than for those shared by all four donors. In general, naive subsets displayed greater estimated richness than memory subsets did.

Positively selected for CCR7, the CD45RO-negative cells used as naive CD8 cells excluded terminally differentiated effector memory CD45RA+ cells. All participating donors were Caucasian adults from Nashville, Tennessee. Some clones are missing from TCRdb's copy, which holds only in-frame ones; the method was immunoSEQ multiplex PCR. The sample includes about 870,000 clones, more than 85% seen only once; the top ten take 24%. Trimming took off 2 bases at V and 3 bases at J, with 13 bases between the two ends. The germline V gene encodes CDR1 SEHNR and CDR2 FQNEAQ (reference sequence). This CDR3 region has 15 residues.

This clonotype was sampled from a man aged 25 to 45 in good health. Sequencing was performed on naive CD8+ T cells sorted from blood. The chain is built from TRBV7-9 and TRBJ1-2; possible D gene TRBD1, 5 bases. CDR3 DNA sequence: TGTGCCAGCAGCTTATCTTGGGGGGATGACTATGGCTACACCTTC. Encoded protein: CASSLSWGDDYGYTF.